This is a list of T cell receptor beta chains from one sample in a study of radiation and T cells in renal cell carcinoma. The table came from immunoSEQ multiplex PCR; TCRdb's copy has only in-frame clones and leaves some out. This table holds 70,000 to 90,000 clones, 70% to 90% found once. Specimen: blood, collected from a patient whose treatment included radiotherapy and nephrectomy. The origin of the receptors is a woman in her forties or fifties with renal cell carcinoma. Each CDR3 is given with its conserved first and last residue. The D gene is left open where the match is weak. Expanded clones are given a class, and other clones once, few, many or no size at all.

few . TRBJ2-1 TRBV5-8 TGTGCCAGCAGCTTGGTCGACAATGAGCAGTTCTTC CASSLVDNEQFF
once . TRBJ2-2 TRBV7-2 TGTGCCAGCAGCCTAATACAGGGCACGAACACCGGGGAGCTGTTTTTT CASSLIQGTNTGELFF
. . TRBJ1-2 TRBV4-3 TGCGCCAGCAGCCAAGTCCGGGGGCGGGAGGGCTACACCTTC CASSQVRGREGYTF
. TRBD2 TRBJ2-1 TRBV27 TGTGCCAGCAGTTTCGGGGGGTTATACAATGAGCAGTTCTTC CASSFGGLYNEQFF
. . TRBJ1-2 TRBV7-9 TGTGCCAGCAGCTTATTATATCTGACTTTACCTAACTATGGCTACACCTTC CASSLLYLTLPNYGYTF
. TRBD1 TRBJ2-7 TRBV9 TGTGCCAGCAGCGTAGAGGGACAGGTTATCAACGAGCAGTACTTC CASSVEGQVINEQYF
. . TRBJ1-5 TRBV19 TGTGCCAGTCTTGACCAAGGGCTTAGCAATCAGCCCCAGCATTTT CASLDQGLSNQPQHF
. . TRBJ1-3 TRBV20-1 TGCAGTGTAAATCTGGCCGACACCATATATTTT CSVNLADTIYF
. . TRBJ2-7 TRBV6-1 TGTGCCAGCAGTAACAGAGCCGAGTACGAGCAGTACTTC CASSNRAEYEQYF
. . TRBJ1-1 TRBV15 TGTGCCACCAGCCGAGATACAGGGAAAGTTGACACTGAAGCTTTCTTT CATSRDTGKVDTEAFF
. . TRBJ2-7 TRBV6-1 TGTGCCAGCAGTGAATCCGGGACTCCCTCCTACGAGCAGTACTTC CASSESGTPSYEQYF
. . TRBJ1-1 TRBV7-2 TGTGCCAGCAGCTTAGTGCAGCTCTTGAACACTGAAGCTTTCTTT CASSLVQLLNTEAFF
. . TRBJ2-1 TRBV6-5 TGTGCCAGCGTACACCGGACTGGAATTGCCCGCGAGCAGTTCTTC CASVHRTGIAREQFF